The clone carrying this T cell receptor (beta chain) was recorded a few times. The sequencing template was cDNA reverse transcribed from extracted RNA. TCRdb's table, derived via immunoSEQ multiplex PCR, lists solely in-frame clones and lacks some. The repertoire includes approximately 210,000 clones, 40% to 45% of them detected once, and about 2.6% sits in the top ten. This entry is derived from a study of CD8+ T cells in alopecia areata. About the study: The investigators scored severity in treated patients by the percentage of affected scalp area.

The sample's treatment: oral pan-JAK inhibitor, 5-10 mg twice daily. Germline CDR1 reads LNHDA; CDR2 reads SQIVND (reference sequence). V was pared by 5 bases and J by 2 bases, with 9 bases between. The CDR3 runs to 13 residues. This receptor was identified in a human donor with alopecia areata. The chain employs TRBV19 and TRBJ1-1; D is uncertain. The sample consisted of CD4+ T cells sorted from blood, taken around week 37, from a patient treated with tofacitinib. The CDR3 coding sequence is TGTGCCAGTAGTGCCTGGGTAAACACTGAAGCTTTCTTT. This sequence encodes CASSAWVNTEAFF.